A selection of T cell receptor beta chains follows, all from one sample in a study of cytotoxic CD8 clonotypes in ibrutinib-treated CLL. Only in-frame clones appear in the TCRdb table, and some are missing; sequencing was by immunoSEQ multiplex PCR. The table has over 140,000 clones, approximately 80% seen once. This material consisted of PBMCs, taken after 36 months of ibrutinib treatment. The receptor source for this set is a human donor with chronic lymphocytic leukemia. The CDR3 runs from the conserved cysteine through the conserved F or W. A D gene is named only where the DNA matches it firmly. Not every row has a clone size; where given, it reads once, few, many or a size class.

j_call | clone_size | v_call | d_call | cdr3_nt | cdr3_aa
TRBJ2-1 | NA | TRBV27 | NA | TGTGCCAGCAGCCGTAATCAGGGACCCGCACGGGTCTTC | CASSRNQGPARVF
TRBJ2-7 | NA | TRBV30 | NA | TGTGCCTGGAGCGGGGACTGGGGGCCCTACGAGCAGTACTTC | CAWSGDWGPYEQYF
TRBJ1-6 | NA | TRBV30 | NA | TGTGCCTGGAGTGTAGGTTGGGGAAATTCACCCCTCCACTTT | CAWSVGWGNSPLHF
TRBJ2-7 | NA | TRBV7-9 | NA | TGTGCCAGCAGCTTAGGATATCTCGTGGGGGAGCAGTACTTC | CASSLGYLVGEQYF
TRBJ1-6 | NA | TRBV5-5 | NA | TGTGCCAGCAGCTTGGCTTCGGGGTCCTATAATTCACCCCTCCACTTT | CASSLASGSYNSPLHF
TRBJ1-1 | NA | TRBV11-2 | NA | TGTGCCAGCAGCTTAGGGTCCATGAACACTGAAGCTTTCTTT | CASSLGSMNTEAFF
TRBJ2-3 | once | TRBV30 | NA | TGTGCCTGGAGTGTACCCGGGGAAAGCGATACGCAGTATTTT | CAWSVPGESDTQYF
TRBJ2-1 | NA | TRBV6-1 | TRBD1 | TGTGCCAGCACCGACAGGGGCCCCTACAATGAGCAGTTCTTC | CASTDRGPYNEQFF
TRBJ1-1 | NA | TRBV9 | NA | TGTGCCAGCAGCACCTACAAGAACACTGAAGCTTTCTTT | CASSTYKNTEAFF
TRBJ1-2 | NA | TRBV5-3 | TRBD1 | TGTGCCAGAAGCCATTCTTTACAGGGGCTTCCCCACTCCTATGGCTACACCTTC | CARSHSLQGLPHSYGYTF